This paragraph reports one T cell receptor (beta chain). As yet, its antigen is unknown. There are 12 residues in the CDR3. The V gene's germline CDR1 is MNHNY and CDR2 SVGAGI (reference sequence). The sample belongs to a study of T-cell memory formation after mild COVID-19. Study observations and caveats: Some SARS-CoV-2-responding clones were already detected in memory before infection. For second-wave clones that peaked at day 37, SARS-CoV-2 specificity went unverified.

TCRdb ran MiXCR on the 5' RACE reads and lists one entry per CDR3 protein. The sample shows just over 300,000 distinct CDR3 sequences, roughly a fifth of them seen only once. This receptor was identified in a man between 18 and 29 years old who had mild COVID-19 (a few samples of this study predate the infection). Cell type and time point are not known. The sample consisted of PBMCs or a T cell subset sorted from them (not recorded which). V gene TRBV6-6 combines with J gene TRBJ2-7; 7 bases are shared with TRBD1. CDR3 region: CASSYPTGPLQV. As DNA, the CDR3 is TGTGCCAGCAGTTACCCGACAGGGCCGCTGCAAGTC.